This TCR beta chain was captured in a study of T cell responses to AZD1222 COVID-19 vaccine. The CDR3 is 16 residues long. The V gene end was trimmed by 4 bases and the J gene end by 3 bases; junction bases not matched to a gene: 8. CDR1 is MNHEY, CDR2 SMNVEV, per germline (reference sequence). The assay was immunoSEQ multiplex PCR, and TCRdb's table has in-frame clones only and misses some. The sample comprises more than 140,000 clones, under 95% of which are singletons, and about 5% rests with the top ten. Material: peripheral blood, obtained on day 0 of AZD1222 vaccination. The gene calls are TRBV27 and TRBJ2-2; 7 positions match TRBD1. The sequence derives from an adult in good health. DNA of the CDR3: TGTGCCAGCAGTTCATTACAGGGGCGCCACACCGGGGAGCTGTTTTTT. It specifies CASSSLQGRHTGELFF.